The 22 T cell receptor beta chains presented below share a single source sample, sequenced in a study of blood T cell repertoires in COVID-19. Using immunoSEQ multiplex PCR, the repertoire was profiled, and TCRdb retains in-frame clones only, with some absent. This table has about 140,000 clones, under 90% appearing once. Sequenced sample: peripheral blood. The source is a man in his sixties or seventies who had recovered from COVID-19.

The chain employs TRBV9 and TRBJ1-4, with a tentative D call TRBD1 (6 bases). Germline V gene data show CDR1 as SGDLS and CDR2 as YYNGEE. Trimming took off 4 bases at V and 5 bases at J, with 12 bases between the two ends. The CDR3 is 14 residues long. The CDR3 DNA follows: TGTGCCAGCAGCTCCAGGGGAGGGAATGAAAAACTGTTTTTT. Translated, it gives CASSSRGGNEKLFF.

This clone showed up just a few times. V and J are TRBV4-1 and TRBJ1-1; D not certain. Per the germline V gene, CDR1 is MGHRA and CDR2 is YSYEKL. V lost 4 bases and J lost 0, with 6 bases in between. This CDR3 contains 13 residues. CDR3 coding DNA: TGCGCCAGCAGCCCCAATTTGAACACTGAAGCTTTCTTT. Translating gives CASSPNLNTEAFF.

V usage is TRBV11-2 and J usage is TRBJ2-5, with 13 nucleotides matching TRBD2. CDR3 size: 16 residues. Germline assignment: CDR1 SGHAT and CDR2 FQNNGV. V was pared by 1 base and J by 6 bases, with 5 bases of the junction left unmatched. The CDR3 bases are TGTGCCAGCAGCTTAGCTCCGGGACTAGCGGGAAAGACCCAGTACTTC. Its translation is CASSLAPGLAGKTQYF. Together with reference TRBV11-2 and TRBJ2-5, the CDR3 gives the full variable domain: EAGVAQSPRYKIIEKRQSVAFWCNPISGHATLYWYQQILGQGPKLLIQFQNNGVVDDSQLPKDRFSAERLKGVDSTLKIQPAKLEDSAVYLCASSLAPGLAGKTQYFGPGTRLLVL.

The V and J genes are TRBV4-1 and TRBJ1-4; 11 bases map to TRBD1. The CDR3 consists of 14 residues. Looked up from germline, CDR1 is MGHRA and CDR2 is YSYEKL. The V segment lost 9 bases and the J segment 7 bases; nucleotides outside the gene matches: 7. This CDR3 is CARPDRGLFEKLFF. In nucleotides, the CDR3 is TGCGCCAGGCCGGACAGGGGGCTCTTTGAAAAACTGTTTTTT.

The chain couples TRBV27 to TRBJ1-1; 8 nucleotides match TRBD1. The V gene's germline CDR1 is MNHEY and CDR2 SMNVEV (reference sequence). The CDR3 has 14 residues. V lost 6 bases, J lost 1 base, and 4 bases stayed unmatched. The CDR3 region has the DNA TGTGCCAGCAGGCTCGACAGGGGGAACACTGAAGCTTTCTTT. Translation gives CASRLDRGNTEAFF.

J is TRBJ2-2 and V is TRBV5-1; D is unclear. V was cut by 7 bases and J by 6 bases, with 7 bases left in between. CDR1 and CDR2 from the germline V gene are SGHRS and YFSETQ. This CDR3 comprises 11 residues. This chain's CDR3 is CASQVAGELFF. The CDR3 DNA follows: TGCGCCAGCCAGGTTGCCGGGGAGCTGTTTTTT.

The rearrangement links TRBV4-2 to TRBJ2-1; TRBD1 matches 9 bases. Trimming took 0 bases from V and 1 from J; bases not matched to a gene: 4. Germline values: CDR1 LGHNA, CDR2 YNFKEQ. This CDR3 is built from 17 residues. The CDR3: CASSQDKDRGSYNEQFF. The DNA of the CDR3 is TGTGCCAGCAGCCAAGATAAGGACAGGGGTTCCTACAATGAGCAGTTCTTC.

This chain's CDR3 is CASSPGGIFYEQYF. As DNA, the CDR3 is TGTGCCAGCAGCCCAGGGGGGATTTTCTACGAGCAGTACTTC. V gene TRBV11-2 combines with J gene TRBJ2-7, with a tentative D call TRBD1 (7 bases). With 5 bases removed from V and 3 bases from J, the gap between germline ends came to 14 bases. The germline gives CDR1 SGHAT, CDR2 FQNNGV. The length of the CDR3 is 14 residues.

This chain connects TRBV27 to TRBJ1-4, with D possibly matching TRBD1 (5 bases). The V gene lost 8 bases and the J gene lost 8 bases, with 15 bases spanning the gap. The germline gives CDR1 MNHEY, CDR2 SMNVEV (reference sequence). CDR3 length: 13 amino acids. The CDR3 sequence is CASRVIGGEKLFF. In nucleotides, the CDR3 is TGTGCCAGCCGGGTCATCGGGGGGGAAAAACTGTTTTTT.

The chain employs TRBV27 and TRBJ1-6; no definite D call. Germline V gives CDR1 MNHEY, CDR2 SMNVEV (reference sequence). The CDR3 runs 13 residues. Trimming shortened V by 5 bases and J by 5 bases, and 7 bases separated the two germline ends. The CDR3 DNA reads TGTGCCAGCAGTCCCGTTGATAATTCACCCCTCCACTTT. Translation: CASSPVDNSPLHF.

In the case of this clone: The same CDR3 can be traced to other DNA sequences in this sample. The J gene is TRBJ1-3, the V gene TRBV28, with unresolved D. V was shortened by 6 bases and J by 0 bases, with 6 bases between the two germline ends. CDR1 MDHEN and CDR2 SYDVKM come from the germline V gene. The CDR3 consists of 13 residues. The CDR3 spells CASRDNSGNTIYF. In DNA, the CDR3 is TGTGCCAGCAGAGACAACTCTGGAAACACCATATATTTT.

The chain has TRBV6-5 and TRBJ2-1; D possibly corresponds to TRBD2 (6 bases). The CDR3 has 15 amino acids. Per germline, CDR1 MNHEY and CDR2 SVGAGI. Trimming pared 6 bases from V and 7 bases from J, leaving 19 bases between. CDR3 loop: CASSPRDGTYNEQFF. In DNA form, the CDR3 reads TGTGCCAGCAGCCCCAGGGATGGGACTTATAATGAGCAGTTCTTC.

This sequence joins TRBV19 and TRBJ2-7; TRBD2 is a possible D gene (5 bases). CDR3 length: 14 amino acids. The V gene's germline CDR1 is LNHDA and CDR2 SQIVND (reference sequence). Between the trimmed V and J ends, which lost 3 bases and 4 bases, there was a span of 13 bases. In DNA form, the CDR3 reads TGTGCCAGTAGTATCAACCGAGGGCGGTACGAGCAGTACTTC. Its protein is CASSINRGRYEQYF. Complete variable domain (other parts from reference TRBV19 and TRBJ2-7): DGGITQSPKYLFRKEGQNVTLSCEQNLNHDAMYWYRQDPGQGLRLIYYSQIVNDFQKGDIAEGYSVSREKKESFPLTVTSAQKNPTAFYLCASSINRGRYEQYFGPGTRLTVT.

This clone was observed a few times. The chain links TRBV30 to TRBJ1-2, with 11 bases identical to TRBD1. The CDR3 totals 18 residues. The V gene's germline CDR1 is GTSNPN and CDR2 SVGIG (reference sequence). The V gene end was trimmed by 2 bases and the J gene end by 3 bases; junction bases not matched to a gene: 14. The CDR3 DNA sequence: TGTGCCTGGAGTCGTCGCCGGGACAGGGGGTTGATAGACTATGGCTACACCTTC. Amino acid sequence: CAWSRRRDRGLIDYGYTF. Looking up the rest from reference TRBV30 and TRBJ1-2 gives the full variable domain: SQTIHQWPATLVQPVGSPLSLECTVEGTSNPNLYWYRQAAGRGLQLLFYSVGIGQISSEVPQNLSASRPQDRQFILSSKKLLLSDSGFYLCAWSRRRDRGLIDYGYTFGSGTRLTVV.

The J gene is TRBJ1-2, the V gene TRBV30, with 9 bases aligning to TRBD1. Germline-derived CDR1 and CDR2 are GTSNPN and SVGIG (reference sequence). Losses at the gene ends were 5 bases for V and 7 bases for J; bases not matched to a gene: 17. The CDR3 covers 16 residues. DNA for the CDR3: TGTGCCTGGGGAGGACGCCTAGGACAGGGGACAGTTGGCTACACCTTC. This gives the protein CAWGGRLGQGTVGYTF.

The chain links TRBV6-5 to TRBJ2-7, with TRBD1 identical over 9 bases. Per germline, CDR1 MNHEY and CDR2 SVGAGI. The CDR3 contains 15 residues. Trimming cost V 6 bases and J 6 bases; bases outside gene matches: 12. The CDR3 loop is CASSRSRQGGTEQYF. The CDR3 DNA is TGTGCCAGCAGCCGTTCTCGACAGGGGGGGACCGAGCAGTACTTC.

CDR3 amino acids: CASSLTPYTEAFF. The DNA for the CDR3 is TGTGCCAGCAGCCTGACACCGTACACTGAAGCTTTCTTT. This chain joins TRBV7-3 and TRBJ1-1; no reliable D call. V gave up 5 bases and J gave up 3 bases, with 10 bases separating them. In germline, CDR1 is SGHTA, CDR2 FQGTGA. The CDR3 has 13 amino acids.

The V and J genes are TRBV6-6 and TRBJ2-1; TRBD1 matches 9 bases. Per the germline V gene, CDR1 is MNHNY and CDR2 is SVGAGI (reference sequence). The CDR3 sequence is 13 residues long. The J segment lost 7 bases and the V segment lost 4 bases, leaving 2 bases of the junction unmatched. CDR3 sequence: CASSSGTGNEQFF. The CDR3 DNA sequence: TGTGCCAGCAGTTCCGGGACAGGGAATGAGCAGTTCTTC.

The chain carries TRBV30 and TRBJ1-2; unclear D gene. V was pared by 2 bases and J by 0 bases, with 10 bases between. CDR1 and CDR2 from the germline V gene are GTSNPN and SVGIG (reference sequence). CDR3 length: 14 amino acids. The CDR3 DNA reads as TGTGCCTGGAGTACAGCGGACTCTAACTATGGCTACACCTTC. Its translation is CAWSTADSNYGYTF.

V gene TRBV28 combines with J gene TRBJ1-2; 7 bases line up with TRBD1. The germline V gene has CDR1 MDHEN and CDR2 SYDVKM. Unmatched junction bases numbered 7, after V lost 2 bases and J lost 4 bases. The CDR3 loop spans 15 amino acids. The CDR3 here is CASSLEAGGGYGYTF. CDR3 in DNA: TGTGCCAGCAGTTTAGAAGCAGGGGGTGGCTATGGCTACACCTTC.

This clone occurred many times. CDR3 amino acids: CASSLNRNTEAFF. DNA of the CDR3: TGTGCCAGCAGCTTGAACAGGAACACTGAAGCTTTCTTT. This chain joins TRBV5-6 and TRBJ1-1; no firm D call. The V gene's germline CDR1 is SGHDT and CDR2 YYEEEE. The CDR3 is made up of 13 amino acids. Trimming left V 1 base short and J 1 base short, with 5 bases between.

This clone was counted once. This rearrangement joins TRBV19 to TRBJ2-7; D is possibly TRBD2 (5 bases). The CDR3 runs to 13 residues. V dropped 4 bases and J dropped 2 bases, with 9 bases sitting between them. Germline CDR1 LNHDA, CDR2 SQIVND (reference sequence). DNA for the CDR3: TGTGCCAGTAGTAGAGGGCTCCCCTACGAGCAGTACTTC. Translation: CASSRGLPYEQYF.